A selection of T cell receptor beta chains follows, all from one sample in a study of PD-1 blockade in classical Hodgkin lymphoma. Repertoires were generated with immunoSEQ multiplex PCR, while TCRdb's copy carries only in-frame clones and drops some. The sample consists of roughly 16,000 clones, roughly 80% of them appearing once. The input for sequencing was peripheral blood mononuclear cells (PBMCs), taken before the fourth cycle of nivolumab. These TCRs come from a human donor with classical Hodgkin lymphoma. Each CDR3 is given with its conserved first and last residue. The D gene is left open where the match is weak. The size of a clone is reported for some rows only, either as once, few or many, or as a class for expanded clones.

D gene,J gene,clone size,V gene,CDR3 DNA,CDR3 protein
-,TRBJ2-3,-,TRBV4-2,TGTGCCAGCAGCCAAGATGGACTCAGCACAGATACGCAGTATTTT,CASSQDGLSTDTQYF
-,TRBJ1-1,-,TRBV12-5,TGTGCTAGTGGTTTGGACGGGGGTACTGAAGCTTTCTTT,CASGLDGGTEAFF
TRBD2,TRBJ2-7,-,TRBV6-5,TGTGCCAGCAGTCCTCGGGGCGGGGGGGCTTACGAGCAGTACTTC,CASSPRGGGAYEQYF
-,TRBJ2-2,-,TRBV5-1,TGCGCCAGCAGCCCAATGACGGTGAACACCGGGGAGCTGTTTTTT,CASSPMTVNTGELFF
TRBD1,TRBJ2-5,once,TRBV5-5,TGTGCCAGCAGCTTGGATGGGACAGGGATAGAGACCCAGTACTTC,CASSLDGTGIETQYF
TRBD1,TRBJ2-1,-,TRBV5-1,TGCGCCAGCAGCTCCACGACAGGGCACTACAATGAGCAGTTCTTC,CASSSTTGHYNEQFF
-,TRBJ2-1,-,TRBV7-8,TGTGCCAGCAGCTTAGGAGGGGGACAGTTCTTC,CASSLGGGQFF
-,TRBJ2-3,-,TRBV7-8,TGTGCCAGCAGCTTAGGGACTTCCTCAGATACGCAGTATTTT,CASSLGTSSDTQYF
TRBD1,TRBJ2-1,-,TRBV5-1,TGCGCCAGCAGCTTGGCAGGGACAGGGGGCCTCAATGAGCAGTTCTTC,CASSLAGTGGLNEQFF
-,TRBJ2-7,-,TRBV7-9,TGTGCCAGCAGCTTAGACTCCGGTCGGCAGTACTTC,CASSLDSGRQYF
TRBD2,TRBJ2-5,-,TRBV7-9,TGTGCCAGCAGCTTGGAAAGACTAGCGCAAGAGACCCAGTACTTC,CASSLERLAQETQYF
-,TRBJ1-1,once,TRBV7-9,TGTGCCAGCAGCTTAGAGGACAGAACCTACACTGAAGCTTTCTTT,CASSLEDRTYTEAFF
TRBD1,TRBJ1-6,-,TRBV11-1,TGTGCCAGCAGCTTCGTTGGACAGGGGAATTCACCCCTCCACTTT,CASSFVGQGNSPLHF
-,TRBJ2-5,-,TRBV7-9,TGTGCCAGCAGCTTAGATCGTCTCTTCACGGAGACCCAGTACTTC,CASSLDRLFTETQYF
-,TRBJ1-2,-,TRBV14,TGTGCCAGCAGCTCGGGCCCGGGAGGAGGCTACACCTTC,CASSSGPGGGYTF
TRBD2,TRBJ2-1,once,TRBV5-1,TGCGCCAGCAGTTCGGGGAGGGACTACAATGAGCAGTTCTTC,CASSSGRDYNEQFF
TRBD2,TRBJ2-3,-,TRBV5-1,TGCGCCAGCAGCTCCTTCCTAGCGGGGGGCGCAGATACGCAGTATTTT,CASSSFLAGGADTQYF
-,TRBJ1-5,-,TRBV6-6,TGTGCCAGCAGTTACTTACAAGCAAGTTCCAATCAGCCCCAGCATTTT,CASSYLQASSNQPQHF
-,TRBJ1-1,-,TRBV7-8,TGTGCCAGCACCCTACTGCGGGGGGCGAGAACTGAAGCTTTCTTT,CASTLLRGARTEAFF
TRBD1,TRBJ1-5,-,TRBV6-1,TGTGCCAGCAGTGACGCGGGACAGGGGGCGGGTAGCAATCAGCCCCAGCATTTT,CASSDAGQGAGSNQPQHF
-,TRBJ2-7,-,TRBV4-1,TGCGCCAGCAGCCAAGAACAGGCTTACGAGCAGTACTTC,CASSQEQAYEQYF
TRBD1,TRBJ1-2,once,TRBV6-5,TGTGCCAGCAGTCCCCGGGACAGTTACTATGGCTACACCTTC,CASSPRDSYYGYTF
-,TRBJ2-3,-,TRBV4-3,TGCGCCAGCAGCCAAGATGCGGGCTACACAGATACGCAGTATTTT,CASSQDAGYTDTQYF
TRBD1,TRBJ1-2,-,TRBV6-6,TGTGCCAGCAGTGGACAGGGTTGGGATGGCTACACCTTC,CASSGQGWDGYTF
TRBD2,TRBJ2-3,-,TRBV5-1,TGCGCCAGCAGTTCCGCGGGGGGCACAGATACGCAGTATTTT,CASSSAGGTDTQYF
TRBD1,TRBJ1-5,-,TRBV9,TGTGCCAGCAGCCCCGGACAGGGGAATCAGCCCCAGCATTTT,CASSPGQGNQPQHF
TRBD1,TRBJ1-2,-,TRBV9,TGTGCCAGCAGCGTAGATGGGACAGGGGGATTCGGCTACACCTTC,CASSVDGTGGFGYTF
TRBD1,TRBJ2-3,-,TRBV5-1,TGCGCCAGCAGCCATGGGACAGCAGATACGCAGTATTTT,CASSHGTADTQYF
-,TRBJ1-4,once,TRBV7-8,TGTGCCAGCACCCCACTGGGGGGCCTTAATGAAAAACTGTTTTTT,CASTPLGGLNEKLFF
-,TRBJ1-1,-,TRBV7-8,TGTGCCAGCAGCTTTTTGACAGCGAACACTGAAGCTTTCTTT,CASSFLTANTEAFF
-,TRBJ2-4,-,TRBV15,TGTGCCACCAGCAGAGATAGGGGGGCCGGTACCAAAAACATTCAGTACTTC,CATSRDRGAGTKNIQYF
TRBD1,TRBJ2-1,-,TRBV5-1,TGCGCCAGCAGCTTGGTTGGGACAGGGTCGAATGAGCAGTTCTTC,CASSLVGTGSNEQFF
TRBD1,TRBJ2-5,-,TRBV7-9,TGTGCCAGCAACCCTACAGGGGTCGGAGAGACCCAGTACTTC,CASNPTGVGETQYF
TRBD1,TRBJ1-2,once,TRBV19,TGTGCCAGTAGTCAATACCGGGACAGTGTCTATGGCTACACCTTC,CASSQYRDSVYGYTF
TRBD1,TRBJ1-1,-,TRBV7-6,TGTGCCAGCAGCCCAGGGGGGAACACTGAAGCTTTCTTT,CASSPGGNTEAFF
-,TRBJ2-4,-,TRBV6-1,TGTGCCAGCAGTGAAGCTCCGACACTTCGGGACATTCAGTACTTC,CASSEAPTLRDIQYF
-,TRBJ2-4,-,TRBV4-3,TGCGCCAGCAGCCAAGAACTAGTTAAACGAATTCAGTACTTC,CASSQELVKRIQYF
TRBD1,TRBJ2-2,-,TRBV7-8,TGTGCCAGCAGCTTCGGACAGGGAAAGCTGTTTTTT,CASSFGQGKLFF
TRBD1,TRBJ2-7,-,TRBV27,TGTGCCAGCAGTTTATTACAGGGGGCTTACGAGCAGTACTTC,CASSLLQGAYEQYF
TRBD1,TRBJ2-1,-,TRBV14,TGTGCCAGCAGCCCACCGGGACAGGGTAATGAGCAGTTCTTC,CASSPPGQGNEQFF
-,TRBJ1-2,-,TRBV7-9,TGTGCCAGCAGCTTGACAGGAAGTTTACGGGGCTACACCTTC,CASSLTGSLRGYTF
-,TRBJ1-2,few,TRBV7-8,TGTGCCAGCAGCTTATTGGACAGTAACTATGGCTACACCTTC,CASSLLDSNYGYTF
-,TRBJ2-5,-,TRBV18,TGTGCCAGCTCACCAGGGGGCGGGGAAGAGACCCAGTACTTC,CASSPGGGEETQYF